This record concerns one TCR beta chain sequence. The antigen is unknown. These data originate in a study of T cell responses to AZD1222 COVID-19 vaccine. TCRdb's copy holds only in-frame clones and misses some; the assay was immunoSEQ multiplex PCR. The table includes 90,000 to 140,000 clones, roughly 82% detected once. Study findings and constraints: Spike-specific TCR depth and breadth grew after two AZD1222 doses. Without day 14 samples, only post-peak T cell repertoires were studied.

Germline values: CDR1 MNHEY, CDR2 SVGEGT. The CDR3 is 19 residues long. V lost 5 bases and J lost 0, with 26 bases in between. This rearrangement joins TRBV6-2 or TRBV6-3 to TRBJ2-7, with a tentative D call TRBD2 (5 bases). The starting material was peripheral blood, obtained on day 0 of AZD1222 vaccination. This TCR derives from an adult in good health. DNA of the CDR3: TGTGCCAGCAGTGACCCCTATACAGCGGCTTACAGCAGCTCCTACGAGCAGTACTTC. This encodes CASSDPYTAAYSSSYEQYF.